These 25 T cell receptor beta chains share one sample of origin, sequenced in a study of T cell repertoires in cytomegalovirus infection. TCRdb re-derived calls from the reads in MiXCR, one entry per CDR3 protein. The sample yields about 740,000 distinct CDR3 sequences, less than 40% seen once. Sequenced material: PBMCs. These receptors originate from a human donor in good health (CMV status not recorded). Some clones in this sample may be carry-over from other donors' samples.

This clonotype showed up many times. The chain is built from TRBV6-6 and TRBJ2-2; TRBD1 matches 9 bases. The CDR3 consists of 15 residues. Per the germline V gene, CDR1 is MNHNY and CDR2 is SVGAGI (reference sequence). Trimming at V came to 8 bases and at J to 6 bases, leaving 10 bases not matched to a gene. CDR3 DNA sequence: TGTGCCAGCTGCCTGGGGACAGGGTTGGCCGGGGAGCTGTTTTTT. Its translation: CASCLGTGLAGELFF.

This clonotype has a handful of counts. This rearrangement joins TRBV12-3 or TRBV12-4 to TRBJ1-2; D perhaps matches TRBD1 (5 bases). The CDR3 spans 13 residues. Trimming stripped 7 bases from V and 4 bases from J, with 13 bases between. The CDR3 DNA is TGTGCCAGCAATTTGGGGGGGACCTATGGCTACACCTTC. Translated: CASNLGGTYGYTF.

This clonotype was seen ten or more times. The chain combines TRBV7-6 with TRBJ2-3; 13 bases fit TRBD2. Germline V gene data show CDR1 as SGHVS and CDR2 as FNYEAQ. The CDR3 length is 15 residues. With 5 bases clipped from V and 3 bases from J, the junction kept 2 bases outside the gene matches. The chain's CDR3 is CASSQGLAGTDTQYF. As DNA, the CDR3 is TGTGCCAGCAGCCAGGGACTAGCGGGGACAGATACGCAGTATTTT.

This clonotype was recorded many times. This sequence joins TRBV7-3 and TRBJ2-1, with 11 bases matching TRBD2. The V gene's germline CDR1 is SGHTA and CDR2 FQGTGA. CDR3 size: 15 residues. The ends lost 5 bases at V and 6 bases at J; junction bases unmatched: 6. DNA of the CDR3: TGTGCCAGCAGCCTTAGCGGGGGGGCCTTCAATGAGCAGTTCTTC. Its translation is CASSLSGGAFNEQFF.

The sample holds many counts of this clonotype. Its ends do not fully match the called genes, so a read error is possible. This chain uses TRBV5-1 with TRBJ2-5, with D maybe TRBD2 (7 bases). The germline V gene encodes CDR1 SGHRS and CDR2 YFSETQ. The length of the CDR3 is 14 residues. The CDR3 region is CASSLEGGRETQYF. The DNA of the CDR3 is TGTGCCAGCAGCTTAGAGGGGGGGCGGGAGACCCAGTACTTC.

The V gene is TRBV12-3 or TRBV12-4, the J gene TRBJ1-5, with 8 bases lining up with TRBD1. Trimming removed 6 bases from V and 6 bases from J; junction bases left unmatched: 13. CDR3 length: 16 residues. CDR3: CASSPSGQGGAQPQHF. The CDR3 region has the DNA TGTGCCAGCAGCCCGTCCGGACAGGGAGGCGCTCAGCCCCAGCATTTT.

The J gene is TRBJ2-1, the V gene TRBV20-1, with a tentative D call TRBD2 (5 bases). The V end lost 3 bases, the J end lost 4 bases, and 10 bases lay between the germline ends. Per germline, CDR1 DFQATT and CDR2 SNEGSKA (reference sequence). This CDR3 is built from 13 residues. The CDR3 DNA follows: TGCAGTGCTAGCGGGGATTCATACAATGAGCAGTTCTTC. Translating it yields CSASGDSYNEQFF.

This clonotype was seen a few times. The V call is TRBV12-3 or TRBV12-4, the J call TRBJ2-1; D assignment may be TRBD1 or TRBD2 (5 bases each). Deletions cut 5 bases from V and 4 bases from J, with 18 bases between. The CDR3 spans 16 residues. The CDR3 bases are TGTGCCAGCAGTCCTACACTAGGGGTCCTTTACAATGAGCAGTTCTTC. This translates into CASSPTLGVLYNEQFF.

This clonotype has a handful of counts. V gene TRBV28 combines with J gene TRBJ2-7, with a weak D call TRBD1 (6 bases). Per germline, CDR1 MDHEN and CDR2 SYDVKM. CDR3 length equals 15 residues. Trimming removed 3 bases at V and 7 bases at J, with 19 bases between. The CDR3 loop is CASSFGRLQGLEQYF. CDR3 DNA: TGTGCCAGCAGTTTCGGAAGACTACAGGGCTTGGAGCAGTACTTC.

CDR3 loop: CATSEWKGSTRSYTF. The CDR3 coding sequence is TGTGCCACCTCAGAATGGAAGGGCTCAACCCGGTCGTACACCTTC. The chain is built from TRBV15 and TRBJ1-2; the D is unclear. Trimming left V 8 bases short and J 11 bases short, with 27 bases between. The CDR3 consists of 15 residues. Germline V gene sequence: CDR1 LNHNV, CDR2 YYDKDF (reference sequence).

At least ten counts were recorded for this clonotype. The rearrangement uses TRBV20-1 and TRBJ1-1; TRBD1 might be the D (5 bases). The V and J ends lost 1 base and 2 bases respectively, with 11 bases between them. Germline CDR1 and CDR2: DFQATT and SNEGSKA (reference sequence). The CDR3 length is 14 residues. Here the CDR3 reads CSARVRTSNTEAFF. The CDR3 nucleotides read TGCAGTGCTAGAGTTCGGACAAGTAACACTGAAGCTTTCTTT.

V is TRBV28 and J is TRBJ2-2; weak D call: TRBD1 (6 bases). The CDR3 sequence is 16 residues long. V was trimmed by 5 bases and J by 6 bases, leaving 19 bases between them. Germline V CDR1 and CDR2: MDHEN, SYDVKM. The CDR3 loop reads CASSPLAGELSGELFF. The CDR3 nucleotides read TGTGCCAGCAGTCCCCTGGCAGGGGAATTATCCGGGGAGCTGTTTTTT.

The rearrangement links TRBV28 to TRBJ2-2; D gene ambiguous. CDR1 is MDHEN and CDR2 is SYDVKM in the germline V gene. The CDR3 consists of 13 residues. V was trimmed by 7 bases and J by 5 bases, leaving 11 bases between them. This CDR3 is CASKRGGTGELFF. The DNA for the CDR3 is TGTGCCAGCAAACGTGGTGGAACCGGGGAGCTGTTTTTT.

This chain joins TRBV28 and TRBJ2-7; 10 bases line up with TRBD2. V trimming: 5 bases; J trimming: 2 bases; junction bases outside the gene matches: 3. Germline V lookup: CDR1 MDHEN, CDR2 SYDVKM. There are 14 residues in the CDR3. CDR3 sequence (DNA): TGTGCCAGCAGTCTAGCGGGGGACACCTACGAGCAGTACTTC. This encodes CASSLAGDTYEQYF.

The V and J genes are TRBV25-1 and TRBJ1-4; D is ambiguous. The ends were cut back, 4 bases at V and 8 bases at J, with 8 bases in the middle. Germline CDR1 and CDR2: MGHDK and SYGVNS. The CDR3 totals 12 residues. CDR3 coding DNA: TGTGCCAGCAGTGGAGGGAAAGAAAAACTGTTTTTT. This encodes CASSGGKEKLFF.

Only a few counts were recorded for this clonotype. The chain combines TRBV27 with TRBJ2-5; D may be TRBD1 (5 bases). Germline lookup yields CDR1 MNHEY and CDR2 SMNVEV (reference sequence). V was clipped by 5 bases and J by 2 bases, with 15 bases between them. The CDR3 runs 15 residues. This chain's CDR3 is CASSAEQVPQETQYF. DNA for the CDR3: TGTGCCAGCAGTGCAGAACAGGTCCCGCAAGAGACCCAGTACTTC.

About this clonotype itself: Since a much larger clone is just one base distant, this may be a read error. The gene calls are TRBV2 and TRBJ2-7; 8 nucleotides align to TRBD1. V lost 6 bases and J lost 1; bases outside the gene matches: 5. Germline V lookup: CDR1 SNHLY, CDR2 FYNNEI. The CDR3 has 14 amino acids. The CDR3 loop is CASRLTGASYEQYF. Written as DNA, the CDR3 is TGTGCCAGCAGGCTGACAGGGGCGTCCTACGAGCAGTACTTC.

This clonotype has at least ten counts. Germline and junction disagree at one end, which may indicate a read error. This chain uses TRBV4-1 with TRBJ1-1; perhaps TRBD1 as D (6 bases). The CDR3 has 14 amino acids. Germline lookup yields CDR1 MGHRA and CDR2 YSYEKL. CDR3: CASSPSRGNTEAFF. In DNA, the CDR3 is TGTGCCAGCAGCCCAAGCAGGGGGAACACTGAAGCTTTCTTT.

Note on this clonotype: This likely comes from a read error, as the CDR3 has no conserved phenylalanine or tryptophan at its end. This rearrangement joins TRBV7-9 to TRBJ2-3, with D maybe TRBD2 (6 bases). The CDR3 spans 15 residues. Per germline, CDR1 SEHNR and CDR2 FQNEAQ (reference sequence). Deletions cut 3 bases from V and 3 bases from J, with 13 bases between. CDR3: CASSFDRGGTDTQYV. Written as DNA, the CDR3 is TGTGCCAGCAGCTTTGACCGTGGAGGGACAGATACGCAGTATGTT.

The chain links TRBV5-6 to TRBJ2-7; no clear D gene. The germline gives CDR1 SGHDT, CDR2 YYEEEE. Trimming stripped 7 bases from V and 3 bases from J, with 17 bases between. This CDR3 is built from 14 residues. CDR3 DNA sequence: TGTGCCAGCGGCCCAGTCGATGGCCACTACGAGCAGTACTTC. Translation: CASGPVDGHYEQYF.

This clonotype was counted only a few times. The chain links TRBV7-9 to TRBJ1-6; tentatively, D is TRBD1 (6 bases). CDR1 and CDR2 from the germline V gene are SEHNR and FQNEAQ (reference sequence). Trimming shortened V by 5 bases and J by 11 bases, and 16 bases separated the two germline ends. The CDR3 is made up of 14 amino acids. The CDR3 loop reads CASSLQDSQTPLHF. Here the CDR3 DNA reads TGTGCCAGCAGCCTACAGGACAGCCAAACACCCCTCCACTTT.

The chain's CDR3 is CAWSPGGGTEAFF. The CDR3 region has the DNA TGTGCCTGGAGCCCAGGGGGCGGCACTGAAGCTTTCTTT. The chain uses TRBV30 and TRBJ1-1, with 8 bases matching TRBD1. Trimming took 3 bases from V and 4 from J; bases not matched to a gene: 4. The CDR3 spans 13 residues. Germline V gene data show CDR1 as GTSNPN and CDR2 as SVGIG (reference sequence).

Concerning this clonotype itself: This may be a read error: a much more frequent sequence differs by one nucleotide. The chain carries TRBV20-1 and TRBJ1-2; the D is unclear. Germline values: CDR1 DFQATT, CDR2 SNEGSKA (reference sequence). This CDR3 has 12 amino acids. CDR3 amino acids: CSARARNCGYTF. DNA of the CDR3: TGCAGTGCTAGAGCCCGGAACTGTGGCTACACCTTC.

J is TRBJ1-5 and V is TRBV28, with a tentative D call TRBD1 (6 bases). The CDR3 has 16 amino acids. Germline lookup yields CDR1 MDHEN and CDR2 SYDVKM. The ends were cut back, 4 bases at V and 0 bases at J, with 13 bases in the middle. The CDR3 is CASSSARGHSNQPQHF. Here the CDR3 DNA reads TGTGCCAGCAGTTCCGCCCGGGGGCATAGCAATCAGCCCCAGCATTTT.

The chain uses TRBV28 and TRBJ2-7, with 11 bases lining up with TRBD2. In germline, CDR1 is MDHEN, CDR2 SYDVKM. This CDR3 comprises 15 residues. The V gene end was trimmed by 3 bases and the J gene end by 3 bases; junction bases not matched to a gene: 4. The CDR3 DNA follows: TGTGCCAGCAGTTTCGTTAGCGGGAGGGGCTACGAGCAGTACTTC. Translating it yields CASSFVSGRGYEQYF.